This T cell receptor beta chain was sequenced during a study of CD8 T cells in ankylosing spondylitis. Study-level results: Clones linked to the disease showed a CD8+ phenotype. They occurred at relatively low frequencies in peripheral blood. Disease-linked clones reportedly showed significant enrichment in matched ankylosing spondylitis synovial fluid. Seemingly distinctive of ankylosing spondylitis blood was a TCR beta motif formed by eight highly homologous variants.

This CDR3 contains 15 residues. V gave up 6 bases and J gave up 2 bases; unmatched junction bases: 10. As the method for making TCR beta libraries, quantitative 5'-RACE with molecular barcodes was used. TCRdb itself ran the 5' RACE reads through MiXCR, one entry per CDR3 protein. The repertoire has under 950,000 distinct CDR3 sequences, around 17% of them found once; the top ten carry under 20%. This clonotype was found a few times. Antigen: not known. The receptor's source is a male donor with ankylosing spondylitis. The sample consisted of blood, either unsorted or a sorted T cell fraction (not recorded which). V gene TRBV12-3 or TRBV12-4 combines with J gene TRBJ2-7, with 7 bases identical to TRBD1. CDR3 nucleotide sequence: TGTGCCAGCAGCTTAAGGGACAGTGGGGCCTACGAGCAGTACTTC. Its protein is CASSLRDSGAYEQYF.